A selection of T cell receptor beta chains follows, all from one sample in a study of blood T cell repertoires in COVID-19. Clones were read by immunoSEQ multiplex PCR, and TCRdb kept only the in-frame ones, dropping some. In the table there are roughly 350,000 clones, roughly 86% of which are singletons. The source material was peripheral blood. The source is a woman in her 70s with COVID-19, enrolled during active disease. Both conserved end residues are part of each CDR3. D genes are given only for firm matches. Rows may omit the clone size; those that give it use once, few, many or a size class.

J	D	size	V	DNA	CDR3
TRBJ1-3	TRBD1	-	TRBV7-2	TGTGCCAGCAGCTTAGTGGGACAGGGGGCCGGAAACACCATATATTTT	CASSLVGQGAGNTIYF
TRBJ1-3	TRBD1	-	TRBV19	TGTGCCAGCGCCGGGACAGTAGGAAACACCATATATTTT	CASAGTVGNTIYF
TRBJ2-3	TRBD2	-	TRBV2	TGTGCCAGCAGTGACCCTACTAGCGGGGACCCCCATACGCAGTATTTT	CASSDPTSGDPHTQYF
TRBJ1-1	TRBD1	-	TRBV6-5	TGTGCCAGCAGTTACTCGGGACAGCCTGAAGCTTTCTTT	CASSYSGQPEAFF
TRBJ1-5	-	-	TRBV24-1	TGTGCCACCAGTGGGCACGATCAGCCCCAGCATTTT	CATSGHDQPQHF
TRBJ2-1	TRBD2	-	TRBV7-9	TGTGCCAGCAGCATCCTAGCGGGGGGTAACAATGAGCAGTTCTTC	CASSILAGGNNEQFF
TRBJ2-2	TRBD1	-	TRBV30	TGTGCCTGGAGTTTCCGGACAGGGGGCTTGTTAAACACCGGGGAGCTGTTTTTT	CAWSFRTGGLLNTGELFF
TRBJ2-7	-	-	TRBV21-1	TGTGCCAGCAGCCCCACAGGTAAGGACAGGGGATACGAGCAGTACTTC	CASSPTGKDRGYEQYF
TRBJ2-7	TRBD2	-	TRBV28	TGTGCCAGCAGTTTCGGGGGGAACCTGTACGAGCAGTACTTC	CASSFGGNLYEQYF
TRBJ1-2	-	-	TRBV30	TGTGCCGGCGGTGATGGCTACACCTTC	CAGGDGYTF
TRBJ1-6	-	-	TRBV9	TGTGCCAGCAGCGCTGGGGGCTCTTCACCCCTCCACTTT	CASSAGGSSPLHF
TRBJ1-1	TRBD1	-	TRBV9	TGTGCCAGCAGCGAAGGACAGGGCGCTGAAGCTTTCTTT	CASSEGQGAEAFF
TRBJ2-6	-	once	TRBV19	TGTGCCAGTAGTATAGAATTGGCCTCTGGGGCCAACGTCCTGACTTTC	CASSIELASGANVLTF
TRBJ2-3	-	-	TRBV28	TGTGCCAGCTTCACCGTGGGAGAGGAAACCCTTGCAGATACGCAGTATTTT	CASFTVGEETLADTQYF
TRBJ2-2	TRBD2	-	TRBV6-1	TGTGCCAGCAGTGTGCGAGCGGGGGGCCCGAACACCGGGGAGCTGTTTTTT	CASSVRAGGPNTGELFF
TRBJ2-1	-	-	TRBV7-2	TGTGCCAGCAGCTTATTGACAGAGTACAATGAGCAGTTCTTC	CASSLLTEYNEQFF
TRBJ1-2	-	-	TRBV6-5	TGTGCCAGCAGTTACGGGAGAAACTATGGCTACACCTTC	CASSYGRNYGYTF
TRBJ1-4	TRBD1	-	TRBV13	TGTGCCAGCAGCAAACGGACAGGGTGGAATGAAAAACTGTTTTTT	CASSKRTGWNEKLFF
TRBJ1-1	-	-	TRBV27	TGTGCCAGCAGCGAGCGGGGCCGACTGAACACTGAAGCTTTCTTT	CASSERGRLNTEAFF
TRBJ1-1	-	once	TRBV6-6	TGTGCCAGCAGTTCGGCAGGGGAAAGGGGCACTGAAGCTTTCTTT	CASSSAGERGTEAFF